The clone carrying this TCR beta chain has just a few counts. The entry originates in a study of CD8+ T cells in alopecia areata. Extracted RNA was reverse transcribed, and the resulting cDNA served as sequencing template. The protocol was immunoSEQ multiplex PCR, while the TCRdb copy is restricted to in-frame clones and leaves out a portion. The sample includes about 88,000 clones, about 44% of them seen just once. The CDR3 is 18 residues long. V trimming: 5 bases; J trimming: 6 bases; junction bases outside the gene matches: 16. Germline lookup yields CDR1 SEHNR and CDR2 FQNEAQ (reference sequence). The sample's treatment: oral pan-JAK inhibitor, 5-10 mg twice daily. From alopecia areata patients, lesional scalp punch biopsies and peripheral blood were collected.

Here the sequenced sample was CD8+ T cells sorted from blood, taken at week 24, from a patient treated with tofacitinib. This clonotype originated in a human donor with alopecia areata. V usage is TRBV7-9 and J usage is TRBJ2-3, with 11 bases fitting TRBD2. The CDR3 nucleotides are TGTGCCAGCAGCCAAGTTACCCCCGGGACTAGCGGACCTGATACGCAGTATTTT. Its protein product is CASSQVTPGTSGPDTQYF.